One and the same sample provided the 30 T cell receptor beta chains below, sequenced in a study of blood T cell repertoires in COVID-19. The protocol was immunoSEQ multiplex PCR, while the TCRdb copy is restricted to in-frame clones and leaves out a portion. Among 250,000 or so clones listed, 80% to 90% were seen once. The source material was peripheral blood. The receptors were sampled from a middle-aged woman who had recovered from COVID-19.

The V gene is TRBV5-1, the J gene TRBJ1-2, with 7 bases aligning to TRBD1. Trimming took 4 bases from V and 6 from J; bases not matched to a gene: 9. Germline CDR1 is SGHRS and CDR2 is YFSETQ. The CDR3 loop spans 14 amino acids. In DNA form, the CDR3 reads TGCGCCAGCAGCGAGGGACAGAACCTACATGGCTACACCTTC. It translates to CASSEGQNLHGYTF.

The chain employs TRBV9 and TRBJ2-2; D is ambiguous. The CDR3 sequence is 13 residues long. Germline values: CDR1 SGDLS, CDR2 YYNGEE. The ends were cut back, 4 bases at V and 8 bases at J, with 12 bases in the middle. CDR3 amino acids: CASSPRPTGELFF. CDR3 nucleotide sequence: TGTGCCAGCAGCCCCAGGCCGACGGGGGAGCTGTTTTTT.

CDR3 coding DNA: TGTGCCAGCAGCCCACGACTAGCTGCGGATACGCAGTATTTT. It translates to CASSPRLAADTQYF. The V call is TRBV7-2, the J call TRBJ2-3, with 7 bases fitting TRBD2. CDR1 and CDR2 from the germline V gene are SGHTA and FQGNSA. The CDR3 runs to 14 residues. V was pared by 5 bases and J by 6 bases, with 8 bases of the junction left unmatched.

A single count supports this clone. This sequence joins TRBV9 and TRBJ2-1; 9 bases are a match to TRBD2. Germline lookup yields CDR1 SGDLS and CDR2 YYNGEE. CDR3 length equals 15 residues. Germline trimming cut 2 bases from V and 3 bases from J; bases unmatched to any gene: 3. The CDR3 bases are TGTGCCAGCAGCGTGGCTAGCGGGATCTACAATGAGCAGTTCTTC. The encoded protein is CASSVASGIYNEQFF.

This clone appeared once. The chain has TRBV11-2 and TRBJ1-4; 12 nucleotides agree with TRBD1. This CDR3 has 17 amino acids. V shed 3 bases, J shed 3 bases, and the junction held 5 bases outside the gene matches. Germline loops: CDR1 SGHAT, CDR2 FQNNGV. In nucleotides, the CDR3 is TGTGCCAGCAGCTTGGGACAGGGGGCGGGAGCTAATGAAAAACTGTTTTTT. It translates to CASSLGQGAGANEKLFF.

CDR3 nucleotide sequence: TGTGCCAGCAGCCAACGTACCGGGACAGGGGGCACTGAAGCTTTCTTT. Its protein is CASSQRTGTGGTEAFF. V and J are TRBV14 and TRBJ1-1; TRBD1 matches at 11 bases. CDR1 SGHDN and CDR2 FVKESK come from the germline V gene. The CDR3 is 16 amino acids. Losses at the gene ends were 2 bases for V and 4 bases for J; bases not matched to a gene: 6.

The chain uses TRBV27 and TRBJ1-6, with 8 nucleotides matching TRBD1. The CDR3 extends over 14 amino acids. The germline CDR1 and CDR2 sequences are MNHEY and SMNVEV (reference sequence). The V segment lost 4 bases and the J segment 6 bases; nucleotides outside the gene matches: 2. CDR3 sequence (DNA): TGTGCCAGCAGTTGGGGGACAGGTAATTCACCCCTCCACTTT. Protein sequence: CASSWGTGNSPLHF.

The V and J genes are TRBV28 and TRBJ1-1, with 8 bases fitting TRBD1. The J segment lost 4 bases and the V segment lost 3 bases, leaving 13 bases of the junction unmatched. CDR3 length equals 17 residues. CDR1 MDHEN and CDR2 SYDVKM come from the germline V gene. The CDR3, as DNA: TGTGCCAGCAGTTTGCCCGGCAGGGGGCGTTCTTTCACTGAAGCTTTCTTT. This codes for CASSLPGRGRSFTEAFF.

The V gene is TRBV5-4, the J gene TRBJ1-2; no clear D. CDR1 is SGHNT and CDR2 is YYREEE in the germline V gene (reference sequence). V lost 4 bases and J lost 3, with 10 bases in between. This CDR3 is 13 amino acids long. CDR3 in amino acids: CASSPPQYYGYTF. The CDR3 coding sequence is TGTGCCAGCAGCCCGCCGCAGTACTATGGCTACACCTTC.

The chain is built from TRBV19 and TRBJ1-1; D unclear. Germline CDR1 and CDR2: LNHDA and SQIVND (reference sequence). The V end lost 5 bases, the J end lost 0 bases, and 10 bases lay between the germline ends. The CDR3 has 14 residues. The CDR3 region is CASSSSDLNTEAFF. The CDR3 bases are TGTGCCAGTAGTTCATCGGACTTGAACACTGAAGCTTTCTTT.

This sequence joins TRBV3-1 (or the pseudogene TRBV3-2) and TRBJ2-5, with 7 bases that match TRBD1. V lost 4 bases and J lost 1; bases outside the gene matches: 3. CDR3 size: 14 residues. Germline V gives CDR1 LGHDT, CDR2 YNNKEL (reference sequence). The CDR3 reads CASSPGDSQETQYF. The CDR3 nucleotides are TGTGCCAGCAGCCCCGGGGACAGCCAAGAGACCCAGTACTTC.

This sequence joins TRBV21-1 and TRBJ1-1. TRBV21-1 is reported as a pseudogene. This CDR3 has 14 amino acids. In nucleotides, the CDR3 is TGTGCCAGCAGCAACATACAGCGGAACCGAAGCCCTTTCTTT. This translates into CASSNIQRNRSPFF.

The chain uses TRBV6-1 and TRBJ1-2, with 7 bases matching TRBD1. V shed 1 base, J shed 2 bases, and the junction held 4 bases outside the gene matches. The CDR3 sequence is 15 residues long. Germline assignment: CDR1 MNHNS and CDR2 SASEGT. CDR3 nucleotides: TGTGCCAGCAGTGAAGACGGGACAGACAACTATGGCTACACCTTC. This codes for CASSEDGTDNYGYTF.

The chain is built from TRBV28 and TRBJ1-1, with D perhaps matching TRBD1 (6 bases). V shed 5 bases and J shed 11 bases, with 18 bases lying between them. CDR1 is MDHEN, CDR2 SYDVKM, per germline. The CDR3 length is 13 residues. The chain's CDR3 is CASSPGTKIGAFF. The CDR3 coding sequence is TGTGCCAGCAGTCCCGGGACAAAAATAGGGGCTTTCTTT.

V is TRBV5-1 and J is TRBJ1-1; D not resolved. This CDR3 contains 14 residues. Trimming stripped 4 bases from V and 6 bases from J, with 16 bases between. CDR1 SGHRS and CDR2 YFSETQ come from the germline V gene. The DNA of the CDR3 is TGCGCCAGCAGCCAAAAGTCGGTCGGGGCTGAAGCTTTCTTT. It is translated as CASSQKSVGAEAFF.

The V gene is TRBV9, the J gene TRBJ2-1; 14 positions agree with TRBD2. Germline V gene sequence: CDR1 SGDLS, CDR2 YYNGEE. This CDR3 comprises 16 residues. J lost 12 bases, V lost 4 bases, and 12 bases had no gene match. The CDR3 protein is CASSPRLAGGPKLQFF. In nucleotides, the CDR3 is TGTGCCAGCAGCCCTCGACTAGCGGGAGGGCCGAAGTTGCAGTTCTTC.

The CDR3 DNA is TGTGCCAGTAGTATCCTAGCGGGAGCAGCGTCCGGGGAGCTGTTTTTT. It translates to CASSILAGAASGELFF. This sequence joins TRBV19 and TRBJ2-2; 10 bases align to TRBD2. CDR1 is LNHDA and CDR2 is SQIVND in the germline V gene (reference sequence). The CDR3 is 16 amino acids. Trimming took 3 bases from V and 6 from J; bases not matched to a gene: 7.

This chain's CDR3 is CASSLGQGNQPQHF. For the CDR3, the DNA is TGTGCCAGCAGCTTAGGACAGGGGAATCAGCCCCAGCATTTT. This chain uses TRBV7-2 with TRBJ1-5, with TRBD1 matching 8 bases. This CDR3 is built from 14 residues. The V and J ends lost 1 base and 4 bases, in that order; junction bases with no gene match: 0. CDR1 and CDR2 (germline): SGHTA, FQGNSA.

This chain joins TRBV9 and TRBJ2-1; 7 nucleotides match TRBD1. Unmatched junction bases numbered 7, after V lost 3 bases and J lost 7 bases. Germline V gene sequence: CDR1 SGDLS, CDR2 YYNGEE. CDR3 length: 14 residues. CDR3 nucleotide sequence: TGTGCCAGCAGCGGATGGGACAGTTATAATGAGCAGTTCTTC. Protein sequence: CASSGWDSYNEQFF. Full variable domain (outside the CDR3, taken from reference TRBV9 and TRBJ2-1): DSGVTQTPKHLITATGQRVTLRCSPRSGDLSVYWYQQSLDQGLQFLIQYYNGEERAKGNILERFSAQQFPDLHSELNLSSLELGDSALYFCASSGWDSYNEQFFGPGTRLTVL.

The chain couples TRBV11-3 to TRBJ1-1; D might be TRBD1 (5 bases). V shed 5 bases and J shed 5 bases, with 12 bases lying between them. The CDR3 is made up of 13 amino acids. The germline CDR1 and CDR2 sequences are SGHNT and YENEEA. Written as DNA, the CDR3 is TGTGCCAGCAGCCAGGCAGGGTTGACTGAAGCTTTCTTT. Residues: CASSQAGLTEAFF.

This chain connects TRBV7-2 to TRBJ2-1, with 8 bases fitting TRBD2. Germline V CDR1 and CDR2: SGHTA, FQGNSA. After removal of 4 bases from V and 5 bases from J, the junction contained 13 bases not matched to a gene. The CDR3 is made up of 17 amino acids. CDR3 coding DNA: TGTGCCAGCAGCTGGGTGAGTCAGCTAGCGGGTGACAATGAGCAGTTCTTC. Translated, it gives CASSWVSQLAGDNEQFF.

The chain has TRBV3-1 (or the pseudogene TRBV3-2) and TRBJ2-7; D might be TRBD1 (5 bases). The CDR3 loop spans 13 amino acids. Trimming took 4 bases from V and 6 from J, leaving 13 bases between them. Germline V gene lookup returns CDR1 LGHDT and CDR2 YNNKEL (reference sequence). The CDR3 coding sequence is TGTGCCAGCAGCCTTGTCCCGACAGCCGAGCAGTACGTC. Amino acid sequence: CASSLVPTAEQYV.

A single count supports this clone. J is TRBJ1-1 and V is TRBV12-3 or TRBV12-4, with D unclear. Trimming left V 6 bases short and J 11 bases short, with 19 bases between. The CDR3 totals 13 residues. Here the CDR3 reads CASSHGREIAAFF. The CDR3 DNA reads TGTGCCAGCAGCCATGGAAGAGAAATAGCGGCTTTCTTT.

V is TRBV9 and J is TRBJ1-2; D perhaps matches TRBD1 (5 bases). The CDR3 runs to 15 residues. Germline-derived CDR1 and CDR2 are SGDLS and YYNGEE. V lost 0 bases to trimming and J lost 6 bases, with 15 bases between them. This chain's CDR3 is CASSVEWGRVDGYTF. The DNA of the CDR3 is TGTGCCAGCAGCGTAGAGTGGGGCAGGGTTGATGGCTACACCTTC.

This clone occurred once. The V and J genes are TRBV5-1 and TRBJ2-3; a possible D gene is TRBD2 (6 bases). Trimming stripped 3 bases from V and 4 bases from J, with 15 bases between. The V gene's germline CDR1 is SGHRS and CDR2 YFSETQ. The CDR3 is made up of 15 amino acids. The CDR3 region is CASSSRASGSDTQYF. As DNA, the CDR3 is TGCGCCAGCAGCTCCCGAGCGAGCGGGTCAGATACGCAGTATTTT.

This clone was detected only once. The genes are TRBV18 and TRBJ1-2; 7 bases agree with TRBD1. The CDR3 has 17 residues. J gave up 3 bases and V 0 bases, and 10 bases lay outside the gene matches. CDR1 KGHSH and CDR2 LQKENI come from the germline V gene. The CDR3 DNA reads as TGTGCCAGCTCACCACCGAACAGGGGACATCTGGACTATGGCTACACCTTC. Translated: CASSPPNRGHLDYGYTF.

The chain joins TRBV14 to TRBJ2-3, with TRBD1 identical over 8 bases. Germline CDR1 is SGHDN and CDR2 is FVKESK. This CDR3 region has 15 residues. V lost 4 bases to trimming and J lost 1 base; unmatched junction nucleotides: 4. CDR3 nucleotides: TGTGCCAGCAGCCGACCGGGACAGGGCACAGATACGCAGTATTTT. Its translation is CASSRPGQGTDTQYF. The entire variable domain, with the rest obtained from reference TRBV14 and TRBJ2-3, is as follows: EAGVTQFPSHSVIEKGQTVTLRCDPISGHDNLYWYRRVMGKEIKFLLHFVKESKQDESGMPNNRFLAERTGGTYSTLKVQPAELEDSGVYFCASSRPGQGTDTQYFGPGTRLTVL.

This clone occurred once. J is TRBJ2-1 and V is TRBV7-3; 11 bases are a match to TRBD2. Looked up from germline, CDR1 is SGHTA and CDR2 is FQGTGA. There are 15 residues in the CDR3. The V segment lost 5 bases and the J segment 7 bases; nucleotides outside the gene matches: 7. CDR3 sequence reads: CASSPTSGGQNEQFF. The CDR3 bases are TGTGCCAGCAGCCCAACTAGCGGGGGACAGAATGAGCAGTTCTTC.

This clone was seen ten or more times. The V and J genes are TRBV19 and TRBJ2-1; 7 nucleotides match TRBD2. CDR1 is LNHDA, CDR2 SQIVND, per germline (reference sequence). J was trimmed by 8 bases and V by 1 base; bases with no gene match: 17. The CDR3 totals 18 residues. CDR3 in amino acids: CASSIAGTAGMFGDEQFF. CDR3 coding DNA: TGTGCCAGTAGTATAGCGGGAACAGCGGGAATGTTTGGGGATGAGCAGTTCTTC.

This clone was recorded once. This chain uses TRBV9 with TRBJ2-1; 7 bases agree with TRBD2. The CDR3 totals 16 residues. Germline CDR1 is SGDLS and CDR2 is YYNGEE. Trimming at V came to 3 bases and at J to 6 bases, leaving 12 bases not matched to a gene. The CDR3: CASSAPTSRLFNEQFF. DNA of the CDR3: TGTGCCAGCAGCGCCCCGACTAGCCGGCTTTTCAATGAGCAGTTCTTC.